This TCR beta chain derives from a study of cytomegalovirus exposure and HLA in healthy donors. Background on the study: Unique TCR beta sequences numbering approximately 120 million came from 150 million to 200 million T cells in an earlier analysis. Overall study findings and caveats: In vitro assays verified that a few CMV-associated chains recognized CMV antigens specifically.

Germline CDR1 and CDR2: PRHDT and FYEKMQ (reference sequence). The CDR3 is made up of 16 amino acids. Trimming removed 2 bases from V and 2 bases from J, with 16 bases in between. The PCR was carried out with 60 Vbeta primers and 13 Jbeta primers. TCRdb's copy holds only in-frame clones and misses some; the assay was immunoSEQ multiplex PCR. The sample lists 200,000 to 250,000 clones; around 80% were seen once. Details on this clone: The antigen is undetermined.

Sequenced sample: PBMCs. The TCR was taken from a woman in her forties in good health and CMV-seronegative. The chain uses TRBV13 and TRBJ2-7, with D possibly matching TRBD1 (6 bases). The CDR3 nucleotides read TGTGCCAGCAGCTTATCGCACCGGGACACCCCCTACGAGCAGTACTTC. Its protein is CASSLSHRDTPYEQYF.